The clone carrying this T cell receptor beta chain was observed many times. Antigen specificity is unknown. Previously described methods with listed TCR primers produced the bulk TCR libraries. TCRdb independently ran MiXCR on the PCR reads; one entry per CDR3 protein. This table holds 250,000 to 400,000 distinct CDR3 sequences, over 20% found once. The sample comes from a study of molecular identifiers for immune sequencing clone quantification. Study conclusions and caveats: One cell's worth of spiked Jurkat TCR RNA was reportedly detectable among about a million naive cells.

This CDR3 comprises 12 residues. In germline, CDR1 is LNHDA, CDR2 SQIVND (reference sequence). The V end was cut by 5 bases, the J end by 2 bases, with 4 bases between. This clonotype was obtained from a human donor in good health. Some libraries in this study had Jurkat cell RNA spiked in. Material for sequencing was naive CD8+ T cells from blood, with Jurkat cell RNA spiked in. The sample's subset: FACS-sorted CD8+CD4-CCR7+CD45RA+ naive T cells. The chain joins TRBV19 to TRBJ1-5; D is unclear. The CDR3: CASSAGNQPQHF. The CDR3 DNA reads as TGTGCCAGTAGTGCGGGCAATCAGCCCCAGCATTTT.